Presented here are 26 T cell receptor beta chains from one specimen sequenced in a study of cytotoxic CD8 clonotypes in ibrutinib-treated CLL (dated by TCRdb to about 2021). Libraries came from the immunoSEQ multiplex PCR assay. The table comes from immuneACCESS by way of TCRdb, which keeps in-frame sequences with V and J called. Part of the clones is missing from these tables; in studies checked, under half for an unresolved V gene and the rest for unknown reasons. The sample records over 130,000 clones, more than 70% of which are singletons. Of the sample, less than 9% is held by the ten largest clones. The sequencing used PBMCs, collected after 36 months of ibrutinib treatment. The receptor source for this set is a human donor with chronic lymphocytic leukemia.

The rearrangement uses TRBV5-1 and TRBJ2-7, with 12 bases identical to TRBD1. V lost 4 bases, J lost 1 base, and 6 bases stayed unmatched. Germline CDR1 and CDR2: SGHRS and YFSETQ. This CDR3 spans 16 amino acids. CDR3 DNA: TGCGCCAGCAGCCCGGGACAGGGGGCTTTGTCCTACGAGCAGTACTTC. Translated, it gives CASSPGQGALSYEQYF.

The genes are TRBV4-1 and TRBJ2-7; TRBD1 agrees at 11 bases. With V trimmed by 3 bases and J by 2 bases, 21 bases remained unmatched. Germline V CDR1 and CDR2: MGHRA, YSYEKL. The CDR3 contains 21 residues. The CDR3 DNA is TGCGCCAGCAGCCACCAGGTGTCGGGACAGGGGGGAGTTGGCGGCACCTACGAGCAGTACTTC. Amino acid sequence: CASSHQVSGQGGVGGTYEQYF.

The chain links TRBV6-5 to TRBJ2-7, with unresolved D. With 9 bases removed from V and 3 bases from J, the gap between germline ends came to 15 bases. Germline V gene data show CDR1 as MNHEY and CDR2 as SVGAGI. This CDR3 contains 13 residues. The CDR3 DNA is TGTGCCAGTCAAAAGCAGGCGCACTACGAGCAGTACTTC. It translates to CASQKQAHYEQYF.

V and J are TRBV13 and TRBJ2-7, with 8 positions matching TRBD1. The CDR3 totals 15 residues. Germline CDR1 and CDR2: PRHDT and FYEKMQ (reference sequence). The J segment lost 4 bases and the V segment lost 2 bases, leaving 7 bases of the junction unmatched. CDR3 in amino acids: CASSLIDRGTYEQYF. The CDR3, as DNA: TGTGCCAGCAGCTTAATCGACAGGGGCACTTACGAGCAGTACTTC.

The chain employs TRBV30 and TRBJ1-5; TRBD1 agrees at 10 bases. J was trimmed by 1 base and V by 1 base; bases with no gene match: 4. Germline V gene lookup returns CDR1 GTSNPN and CDR2 SVGIG (reference sequence). The CDR3 consists of 16 residues. This chain's CDR3 is CAWSGQGAGSNQPQHF. Here the CDR3 DNA reads TGTGCCTGGAGTGGACAGGGGGCAGGGAGCAATCAGCCCCAGCATTTT.

The chain employs TRBV9 and TRBJ2-7; D not resolved. Germline-derived CDR1 and CDR2 are SGDLS and YYNGEE. CDR3 length equals 12 residues. The V and J ends lost 5 bases and 6 bases respectively, with 12 bases between them. The CDR3 is CASSDLSLEQYF. CDR3 nucleotides: TGTGCCAGCAGTGACCTCTCGCTCGAGCAGTACTTC.

Worth noting for this clone: The CDR3 end shows no conserved phenylalanine or tryptophan, and so a read error is likely. The DNA is omitted, as the CDR3 cannot be located on it reliably, and the CDR3 follows TCRdb's listing. V usage is TRBV5-5 and J usage is TRBJ1-6. Both ends counted, the CDR3 spans 12 residues. Per germline, CDR1 SGHKS and CDR2 YYEKEE (reference sequence). CDR3 region: CASSFINWRSAC.

The V call is TRBV5-1, the J call TRBJ1-3; TRBD1 is a possible D gene (5 bases). The germline gives CDR1 SGHRS, CDR2 YFSETQ. V lost 1 base and J lost 4, with 15 bases in between. CDR3 length: 16 residues. The CDR3 nucleotides are TGCGCCAGCAGCTTGCTTGGGGCAGGGAACGGAAACACCATATATTTT. This encodes CASSLLGAGNGNTIYF.

The chain uses TRBV27 and TRBJ2-1; the D is unclear. The CDR3 covers 13 residues. Germline assignment: CDR1 MNHEY and CDR2 SMNVEV (reference sequence). The V end was cut by 3 bases, the J end by 1 base, with 4 bases between. The CDR3 spells CASSLGSYNEQFF. The DNA of the CDR3 is TGTGCCAGCAGTTTGGGATCCTACAATGAGCAGTTCTTC.

To note about this clone: Other nucleotide sequences from this sample produce the same CDR3. The chain employs TRBV19 and TRBJ2-7; 8 nucleotides agree with TRBD1. CDR1 is LNHDA and CDR2 is SQIVND in the germline V gene (reference sequence). The trim removed 3 bases at V and 1 base at J, leaving 2 bases unmatched. This CDR3 region has 14 residues. The CDR3 here is CASSIGQGSYEQYF. In DNA form, the CDR3 reads TGTGCCAGTAGTATTGGACAGGGTTCCTACGAGCAGTACTTC.

This rearrangement joins TRBV28 to TRBJ2-7, with D perhaps matching TRBD1 (5 bases). Trimming pared 2 bases from V and 0 bases from J, leaving 11 bases between. The CDR3 has 15 residues. Germline V gives CDR1 MDHEN, CDR2 SYDVKM. This chain's CDR3 is CASSLTLTASYEQYF. CDR3 DNA sequence: TGTGCCAGCAGTTTAACTTTGACAGCCTCCTACGAGCAGTACTTC.

V is TRBV7-2 and J is TRBJ2-5; no clear D. Trimming cost V 1 base and J 4 bases, with 10 bases left between them. This CDR3 has 14 residues. CDR1 is SGHTA, CDR2 FQGNSA, per germline. The CDR3 sequence: CASSLGVRRETQYF. The CDR3 DNA is TGTGCCAGCAGCTTAGGAGTGCGGCGAGAGACCCAGTACTTC.

This chain uses TRBV5-1 with TRBJ1-2; D is perhaps TRBD1 (6 bases). With 5 bases removed from V and 4 bases from J, the gap between germline ends came to 18 bases. Looked up from germline, CDR1 is SGHRS and CDR2 is YFSETQ. The CDR3 has 15 residues. In DNA, the CDR3 is TGCGCCAGCAGTTACCGACCCCAGGGGTCCTATGGCTACACCTTC. This codes for CASSYRPQGSYGYTF.

This clone was seen only a few times. The chain uses TRBV6-5 and TRBJ1-3; 9 bases align to TRBD1. In germline, CDR1 is MNHEY, CDR2 SVGAGI. The V segment lost 8 bases and the J segment 1 base; nucleotides outside the gene matches: 6. The CDR3 has 15 amino acids. The CDR3 spells CASGGQGGSGNTIYF. CDR3 DNA: TGTGCCAGCGGGGGACAGGGTGGTTCTGGAAACACCATATATTTT.

The chain links TRBV13 to TRBJ2-1; D uncertain. This CDR3 is 16 amino acids long. Per germline, CDR1 PRHDT and CDR2 FYEKMQ (reference sequence). Trimming took 1 base from V and 0 from J, leaving 10 bases between them. CDR3 loop: CASSLVSISSYNEQFF. CDR3 DNA: TGTGCCAGCAGCTTAGTTTCTATAAGCTCCTACAATGAGCAGTTCTTC.

This rearrangement joins TRBV6-4 to TRBJ1-6; 7 nucleotides agree with TRBD1. The ends lost 3 bases at V and 9 bases at J; junction bases unmatched: 2. Germline CDR1 reads MRHNA; CDR2 reads SNTAGT. This CDR3 region has 13 residues. CDR3 nucleotide sequence: TGTGCCAGCAGTGAGTGGACAGGTTCACCCCTCCACTTT. Its protein is CASSEWTGSPLHF.

The chain carries TRBV6-5 and TRBJ2-7; 8 nucleotides line up with TRBD1. J lost 7 bases, V lost 4 bases, and 9 bases had no gene match. Germline V gives CDR1 MNHEY, CDR2 SVGAGI. The CDR3 is made up of 14 amino acids. The CDR3 is CASSFIGQGREQYF. The CDR3 DNA is TGTGCCAGCAGTTTCATCGGACAGGGTCGGGAGCAGTACTTC.

V gene TRBV5-5 combines with J gene TRBJ2-7; D remains unclear. This CDR3 is 14 amino acids long. Germline V gene data show CDR1 as SGHKS and CDR2 as YYEKEE (reference sequence). The V and J ends lost 0 bases and 2 bases respectively, with 9 bases between them. The CDR3 nucleotides read TGTGCCAGCAGCTTGGGTGCAGCTACCTACGAGCAGTACTTC. The encoded protein is CASSLGAATYEQYF.

This rearrangement joins TRBV18 to TRBJ2-7, with D perhaps matching TRBD1 (6 bases). Germline CDR1 reads KGHSH; CDR2 reads LQKENI. CDR3 length equals 17 residues. With 3 bases removed from V and 3 bases from J, the gap between germline ends came to 21 bases. The CDR3 DNA reads as TGTGCCAGCTCACCTTCCTCAGGGGCAGTTATTAGCTACGAGCAGTACTTC. Translated: CASSPSSGAVISYEQYF.

The J gene is TRBJ1-2, the V gene TRBV27; unclear D gene. The CDR3 is 14 amino acids. Trimming removed 4 bases at V and 1 base at J, with 10 bases between. CDR1 is MNHEY and CDR2 is SMNVEV in the germline V gene (reference sequence). CDR3 bases: TGTGCCAGCAGTTCTCTGGGCAGTAACTATGGCTACACCTTC. This encodes CASSSLGSNYGYTF.

The V and J genes are TRBV7-9 and TRBJ2-1; D is undetermined. Looked up from germline, CDR1 is SEHNR and CDR2 is FQNEAQ (reference sequence). V lost 0 bases, J lost 5 bases, and 17 bases lay in between. The length of the CDR3 is 17 residues. CDR3: CASSLAKVGNRNNEQFF. DNA for the CDR3: TGTGCCAGCAGCTTAGCGAAGGTAGGAAACCGCAACAATGAGCAGTTCTTC. The full variable domain, completed using reference TRBV7-9 and TRBJ2-1, is DTGVSQNPRHKITKRGQNVTFRCDPISEHNRLYWYRQTLGQGPEFLTYFQNEAQLEKSRLLSDRFSAERPKGSFSTLEIQRTEQGDSAMYLCASSLAKVGNRNNEQFFGPGTRLTVL.

This chain connects TRBV19 to TRBJ2-3, with D maybe TRBD1 (5 bases). The CDR3 length is 13 residues. V lost 5 bases and J 2 bases, leaving 8 bases between the germline ends. CDR1 LNHDA and CDR2 SQIVND come from the germline V gene (reference sequence). CDR3 loop: CASSDSYTDTQYF. The DNA of the CDR3 is TGTGCCAGTAGTGACAGCTACACAGATACGCAGTATTTT.

The chain couples TRBV28 to TRBJ1-1, with no clear D. Germline V gene sequence: CDR1 MDHEN, CDR2 SYDVKM. The CDR3 spans 11 residues. V lost 6 bases and J lost 11, with 13 bases in between. CDR3 region: CASRTLVDAFF. The CDR3, as DNA: TGTGCCAGCAGAACTTTGGTCGACGCTTTCTTT.

The V call is TRBV6-5, the J call TRBJ2-3, with D tentatively TRBD1 or TRBD2 (5 bases each). Germline V gives CDR1 MNHEY, CDR2 SVGAGI. Trimming removed 10 bases from V and 10 bases from J, with 15 bases in between. The CDR3 is 11 amino acids. This CDR3 is CATGTVMAQYF. The CDR3 DNA follows: TGTGCCACCGGGACGGTGATGGCGCAGTATTTT.

The chain has TRBV10-3 and TRBJ2-2, with D unclear. Trimming left V 7 bases short and J 5 bases short, with 17 bases between. CDR3 length: 15 amino acids. Germline V lookup: CDR1 ENHRY, CDR2 SYGVKD. The CDR3 reads CAIKGQGYRTGELFF. In DNA form, the CDR3 reads TGTGCCATCAAAGGCCAAGGGTATAGGACCGGGGAGCTGTTTTTT.

The chain employs TRBV28 and TRBJ1-6; D gene uncertain. Trimming cost V 8 bases and J 10 bases, with 12 bases left between them. The V gene's germline CDR1 is MDHEN and CDR2 SYDVKM. The CDR3 is 12 residues long. In DNA, the CDR3 is TGTGCCAGCTCTTGGTTTAGGTCACCCCTCCACTTT. As protein: CASSWFRSPLHF.